A selection of T cell receptor beta chains follows, all from one sample in a study of regulatory T cells. TCRdb keeps only in-frame clones here, not all; method: immunoSEQ multiplex PCR. Here the sample spans 25,000 to 40,000 clones, 93% being singletons. Sample: conventional CD4+ T cells sorted from blood. The origin of the receptors is a child aged 2 to 10 with CD3G deficiency. Both conserved end residues are trimmed from each CDR3. Each record gives: CDR3 length, J gene, V gene, CDR3 protein.

>12|TRBJ1-4|TRBV10-3
ATWKGGYSEKLF
>15|TRBJ2-3|TRBV7-9
ASSFGFGGHFADTQY
>13|TRBJ2-5|TRBV7-9
ASSLGRTGWETQY
>11|TRBJ2-3|TRBV5-1
ASSSGGADTQY
>12|TRBJ1-4|TRBV28
ASSEGGANEKLF
>10|TRBJ2-5|TRBV19
ASSTRQGTQY
>13|TRBJ2-1|TRBV5-1
ASSPGTSGLNEQF
>13|TRBJ2-1|TRBV7-3
ASSLEGDIYNEQF
>12|TRBJ1-4|TRBV5-1
ASRADATNEKLF
>13|TRBJ2-5|TRBV7-9
ASSLTSGYQETQY
>10|TRBJ2-2|TRBV19
ASSKPTGELF
>13|TRBJ2-2|TRBV7-9
ASSSDRGATGELF
>11|TRBJ1-1|TRBV28
ASSSPQYTEAF
>16|TRBJ2-2|TRBV10-2
ASSGSRASGANTGELF
>12|TRBJ1-2|TRBV28
ASSPRPTSIGYT
>12|TRBJ1-1|TRBV28
ASSPSLQRTEAF
>13|TRBJ2-1|TRBV28
ASSLGLAGINEQF
>10|TRBJ2-2|TRBV5-1
ASSLQGGELF
>13|TRBJ2-3|TRBV7-9
ASSSYVGFTDTQY
>12|TRBJ2-7|TRBV10-3
AISPGEGSREQY
>13|TRBJ2-7|TRBV7-8
ASSPRRERISEQY
>11|TRBJ1-1|TRBV7-8
ASSSFLDTEAF
>13|TRBJ2-7|TRBV28
ASSGPRTGKHEQY
>12|TRBJ2-7|TRBV11-2
ASSRGNRDHEQY
>15|TRBJ2-3|TRBV28
ASSLATSGRAADTQY
>12|TRBJ1-2|TRBV6-1
ASTTGQGKYGYT
>12|TRBJ2-3|TRBV5-1
ASSLTAQGHTQY
>11|TRBJ2-3|TRBV10-3
AISRLAGDTQY
>15|TRBJ2-1|TRBV28
ASSDASGTSGFNEQF
>18|TRBJ2-3|TRBV5-1
ASSLGLTSGGAMATDTQY
>12|TRBJ2-2|TRBV11-3
ASSLVTGPGELF
>13|TRBJ2-7|TRBV6-1
ASSAPELATYEQY
>11|TRBJ2-7|TRBV30
AWSKGTSYEQY
>12|TRBJ2-7|TRBV28
ASTKTGLNYEQY
>13|TRBJ1-5|TRBV28
ASSTPTGAVQPQH
>14|TRBJ1-1|TRBV28
ASSFTGQGSGTEAF
>13|TRBJ2-1|TRBV6-1
ASSDGQTRGNEQF
>13|TRBJ2-5|TRBV7-6
ASSLGAKTGETQY
>13|TRBJ2-3|TRBV7-8
ASSLEGLAGEAQY
>14|TRBJ2-1|TRBV28
ASSSRLAENYNEQF
>10|TRBJ2-1|TRBV28
ASRALFSEQF
>14|TRBJ2-6|TRBV28
ASSSPGASGANVLT
>13|TRBJ2-7|TRBV5-1
ASSLGSVGVGEQY
>12|TRBJ1-6|TRBV6-5
ASSLDRGNSPLH
>10|TRBJ1-2|TRBV28
ASSSTFSKYT
>17|TRBJ2-5|TRBV5-3
ARSGPGTSGRGIGETQY
>10|TRBJ1-5|TRBV6-1
ASSEKGQPQH
>10|TRBJ2-7|TRBV28
ASSLQGSEQY
>15|TRBJ2-3|TRBV18
ASSLTSGRGGTDTQY
>13|TRBJ2-3|TRBV7-9
ASSLGGSRGDTQY
>12|TRBJ2-1|TRBV5-1
ASSTGGEYNEQF
>13|TRBJ1-5|TRBV5-1
ASSLDGGRNQPQH
>11|TRBJ1-1|TRBV5-1
ASGFELGTEAF
>8|TRBJ2-1|TRBV7-3
ASRFWEQF
>15|TRBJ2-2|TRBV5-1
ASSVRLAGGGTGELF
>14|TRBJ2-1|TRBV7-9
ASSLGWAGRKNEQF
>12|TRBJ2-7|TRBV7-2
ASSRTSGAYEQY
>14|TRBJ2-1|TRBV5-1
ASSWGLAGVYNEQF
>13|TRBJ2-1|TRBV7-5
ASSSPGTPLNEQF
>14|TRBJ2-7|TRBV28
ASSSGTKRAYSEQY